This T cell receptor beta chain was retrieved from a study of blood T cell repertoires in COVID-19. Study-level information: Researchers got acute and convalescent COVID-19 samples from the United States, Italy and Spain. PBMCs, B-cell-depleted T cells, or T cells were the source of the cDNA or gDNA that made up the material.

Authors' analysis steps: Nucleated cell counts were estimated from reference gene primer amplification. Produced via immunoSEQ multiplex PCR; TCRdb's table is partial and in-frame only. Clone size and the V and J calls come from that table; the DNA yielded D and trimming. Found here are 210,000 or so clones, around 84% of them singletons; the top ten hold 15% to 20%. The CDR3 sequence is 13 residues long. The germline V gene has CDR1 MNHEY and CDR2 SVGEGT. Trimming left V 3 bases short and J 2 bases short, with 2 bases between. This chain uses TRBV6-2 or TRBV6-3 with TRBJ2-6; D unresolved. The origin of this receptor is an elderly woman with active or convalescent COVID-19. Input material: peripheral blood. CDR3 sequence reads: CASSYTGANVLTF. Written as DNA, the CDR3 is TGTGCCAGCAGTTATACTGGGGCCAACGTCCTGACTTTC.